A selection of T cell receptor beta chains follows, all from one sample in a study of blood T cell repertoires in COVID-19. Only in-frame clones appear in the TCRdb table, and some are missing; sequencing was by immunoSEQ multiplex PCR. The data hold under 130,000 clones, with 70% to 90% observed a single time. What was sequenced was peripheral blood. These TCRs come from a human donor in a cohort sampled during active COVID-19. Each CDR3 is given with its conserved first and last residue. The order of the fields is V gene, J gene, CDR3 length, clone size, D gene, CDR3 DNA, CDR3 protein. The D gene is left open where the match is weak. The size entry is marked missing in some rows and otherwise reads once, few, many or a size class.

V: TRBV5-1; J: TRBJ2-3; length: 14; size: NA; D: NA; DNA: TGCGCCAGCACCCCCGTCATCGGGTCAGATACGCAGTATTTT; CDR3: CASTPVIGSDTQYF
V: TRBV3-1/TRBV3-2; J: TRBJ1-3; length: 16; size: NA; D: TRBD1; DNA: TGTGCCAGCAGCCCTGCCAACAGGGGGTCTGGAAACACCATATATTTT; CDR3: CASSPANRGSGNTIYF
V: TRBV19; J: TRBJ1-2; length: 13; size: NA; D: NA; DNA: TGTGCCAGTAGTATAAAGGGGCCCTATGGCTACACCTTC; CDR3: CASSIKGPYGYTF
V: TRBV6-4; J: TRBJ1-5; length: 13; size: NA; D: TRBD1; DNA: TGTGCCAGCAGTGAAGAGTGGCAGGGGGCCCAGCATTTT; CDR3: CASSEEWQGAQHF
V: TRBV7-8; J: TRBJ2-5; length: 13; size: NA; D: NA; DNA: TGTGCCAGCAGCTTCGGGAGACAAGAGACCCAGTACTTC; CDR3: CASSFGRQETQYF
V: TRBV18; J: TRBJ1-2; length: 14; size: once; D: NA; DNA: TGTGCCAGCTCACCATCGGGAGATCACTATGGCTACACCTTC; CDR3: CASSPSGDHYGYTF
V: TRBV28; J: TRBJ2-7; length: 15; size: NA; D: TRBD2; DNA: TGTGCCAGCAGTTCCCCGGGACTAGCGGGAGAGGAGCAGTACTTC; CDR3: CASSSPGLAGEEQYF
V: TRBV28; J: TRBJ1-1; length: 13; size: NA; D: TRBD1; DNA: TGTGCCAGCAGACTTCAGGGGGCGCTTGAAGCTTTCTTT; CDR3: CASRLQGALEAFF
V: TRBV5-4; J: TRBJ1-2; length: 16; size: few; D: TRBD1; DNA: TGTGCCAGCAGGGACGATAGTGGACAGGGGCACTATGGCTACACCTTC; CDR3: CASRDDSGQGHYGYTF
V: TRBV2; J: TRBJ2-5; length: 13; size: NA; D: NA; DNA: TGTGCCAGCGTGGGGCTGTCCCAAGAGACCCAGTACTTC; CDR3: CASVGLSQETQYF
V: TRBV15; J: TRBJ2-1; length: 16; size: NA; D: NA; DNA: TGTGCCACCAGCCGTTCAGCGATGACCCCCTACAATGAGCAGTTCTTC; CDR3: CATSRSAMTPYNEQFF
V: TRBV19; J: TRBJ2-7; length: 18; size: many; D: NA; DNA: TGTGCCAGTAGTATAGGGAGGGGGCTTTTTTTCTCAACCTACGAGCAGTACTTC; CDR3: CASSIGRGLFFSTYEQYF
V: TRBV7-8; J: TRBJ1-3; length: 16; size: few; D: TRBD1; DNA: TGTGCCAGCAGCTCCCGGGACAGGGGGCGGGAGAACACCATATATTTT; CDR3: CASSSRDRGRENTIYF
V: TRBV18; J: TRBJ2-7; length: 16; size: once; D: TRBD1; DNA: TGTGCCAGCTCACCCAGGACAGGGAATCCCCTCTACGAGCAGTACTTC; CDR3: CASSPRTGNPLYEQYF